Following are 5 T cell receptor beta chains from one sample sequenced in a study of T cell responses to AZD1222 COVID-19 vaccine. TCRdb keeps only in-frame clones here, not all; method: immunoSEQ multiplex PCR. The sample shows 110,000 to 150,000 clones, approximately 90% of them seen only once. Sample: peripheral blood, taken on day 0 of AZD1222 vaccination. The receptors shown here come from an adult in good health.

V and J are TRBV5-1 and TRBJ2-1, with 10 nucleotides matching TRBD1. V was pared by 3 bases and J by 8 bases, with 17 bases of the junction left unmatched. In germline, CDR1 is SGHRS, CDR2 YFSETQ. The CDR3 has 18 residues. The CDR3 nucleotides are TGCGCCAGCAGCTGGGACGTTATGGGACAGGGGATCGTCGATGAGCAGTTCTTC. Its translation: CASSWDVMGQGIVDEQFF.

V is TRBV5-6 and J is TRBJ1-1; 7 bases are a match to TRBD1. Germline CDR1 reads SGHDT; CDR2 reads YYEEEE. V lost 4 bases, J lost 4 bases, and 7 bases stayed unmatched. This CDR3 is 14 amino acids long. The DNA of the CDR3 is TGTGCCAGCAGCCAACAGGGGTGGGTCACTGAAGCTTTCTTT. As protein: CASSQQGWVTEAFF.

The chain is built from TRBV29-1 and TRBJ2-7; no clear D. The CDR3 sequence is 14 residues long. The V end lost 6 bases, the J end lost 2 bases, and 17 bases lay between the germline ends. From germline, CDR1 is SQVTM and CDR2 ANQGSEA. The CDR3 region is CSVLLGWPTYEQYF. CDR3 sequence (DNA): TGCAGCGTACTTCTGGGTTGGCCGACCTACGAGCAGTACTTC.

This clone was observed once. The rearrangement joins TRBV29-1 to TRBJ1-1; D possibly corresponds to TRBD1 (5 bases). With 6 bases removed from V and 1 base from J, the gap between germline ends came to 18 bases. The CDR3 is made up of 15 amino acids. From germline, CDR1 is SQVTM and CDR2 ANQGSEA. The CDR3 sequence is CSVDIRGLSNTEAFF. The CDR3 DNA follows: TGCAGCGTGGACATAAGGGGACTTTCGAACACTGAAGCTTTCTTT.

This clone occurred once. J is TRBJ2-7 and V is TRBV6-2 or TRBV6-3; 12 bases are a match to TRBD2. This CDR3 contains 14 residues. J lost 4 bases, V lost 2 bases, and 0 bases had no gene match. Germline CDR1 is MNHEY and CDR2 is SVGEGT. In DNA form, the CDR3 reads TGTGCCAGCAGTTACGGGACTAGCGGGTACGAGCAGTACTTC. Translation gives CASSYGTSGYEQYF.